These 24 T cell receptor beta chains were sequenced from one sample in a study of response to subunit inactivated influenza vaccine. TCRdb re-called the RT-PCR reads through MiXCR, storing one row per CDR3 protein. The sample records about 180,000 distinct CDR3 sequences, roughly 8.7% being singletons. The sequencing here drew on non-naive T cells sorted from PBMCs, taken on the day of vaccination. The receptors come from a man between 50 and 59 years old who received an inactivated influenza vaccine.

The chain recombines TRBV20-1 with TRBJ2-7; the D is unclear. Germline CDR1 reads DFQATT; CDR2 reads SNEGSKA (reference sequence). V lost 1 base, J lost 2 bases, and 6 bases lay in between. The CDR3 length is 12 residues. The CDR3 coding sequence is TGCAGTGCTAGAGGGTCGACCTACGAGCAGTACTTC. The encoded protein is CSARGSTYEQYF.

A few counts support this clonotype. DNA for the CDR3: TGTGCCTGGGACCGAGCTCCCAGCACAGATACGCAGTATTTT. It yields the protein CAWDRAPSTDTQYF. The gene calls are TRBV30 and TRBJ2-3; D remains unclear. Germline assignment: CDR1 GTSNPN and CDR2 SVGIG (reference sequence). The CDR3 extends over 14 amino acids. V lost 5 bases, J lost 0 bases, and 12 bases lay in between.

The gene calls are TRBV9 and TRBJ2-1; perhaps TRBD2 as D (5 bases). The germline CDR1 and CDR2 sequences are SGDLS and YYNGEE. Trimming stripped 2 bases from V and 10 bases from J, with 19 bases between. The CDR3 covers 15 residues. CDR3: CASSVLSGSADEQFF. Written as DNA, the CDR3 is TGTGCCAGCAGCGTTCTCAGCGGATCTGCCGACGAGCAGTTCTTC.

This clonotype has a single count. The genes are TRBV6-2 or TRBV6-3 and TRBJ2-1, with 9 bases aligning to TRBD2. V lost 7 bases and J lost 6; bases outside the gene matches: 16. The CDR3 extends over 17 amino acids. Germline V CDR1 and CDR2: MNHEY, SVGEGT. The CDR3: CASTQFEGLAAGNEQFF. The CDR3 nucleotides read TGTGCCAGCACCCAGTTTGAGGGACTAGCCGCCGGCAATGAGCAGTTCTTC.

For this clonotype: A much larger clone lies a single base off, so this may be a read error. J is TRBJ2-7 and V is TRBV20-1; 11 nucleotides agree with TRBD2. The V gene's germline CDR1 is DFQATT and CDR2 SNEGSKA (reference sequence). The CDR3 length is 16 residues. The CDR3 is CCARTSGLTSSYEQYF. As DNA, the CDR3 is TGCTGCGCTAGGACTAGCGGGCTTACCAGCTCCTACGAGCAGTACTTC.

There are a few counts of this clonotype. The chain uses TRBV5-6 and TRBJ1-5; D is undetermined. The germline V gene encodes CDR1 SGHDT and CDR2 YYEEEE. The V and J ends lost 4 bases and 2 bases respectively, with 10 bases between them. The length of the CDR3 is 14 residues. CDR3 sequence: CASSRGWGNQPQHF. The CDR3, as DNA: TGTGCCAGCAGCCGCGGGTGGGGCAATCAGCCCCAGCATTTT. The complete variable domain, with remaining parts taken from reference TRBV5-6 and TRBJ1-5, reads DAGVTQSPTHLIKTRGQQVTLRCSPKSGHDTVSWYQQALGQGPQFIFQYYEEEERQRGNFPDRFSGHQFPNYSSELNVNALLLGDSALYLCASSRGWGNQPQHFGDGTRLSIL.

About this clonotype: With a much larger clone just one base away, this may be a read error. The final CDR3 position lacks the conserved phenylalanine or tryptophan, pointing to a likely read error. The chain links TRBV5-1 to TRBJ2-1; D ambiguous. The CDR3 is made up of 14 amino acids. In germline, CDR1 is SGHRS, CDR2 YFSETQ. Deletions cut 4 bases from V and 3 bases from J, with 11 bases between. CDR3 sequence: CASSRDDIYNEQFL. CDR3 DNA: TGCGCCAGCAGCCGTGATGACATCTACAATGAGCAGTTCCTC.

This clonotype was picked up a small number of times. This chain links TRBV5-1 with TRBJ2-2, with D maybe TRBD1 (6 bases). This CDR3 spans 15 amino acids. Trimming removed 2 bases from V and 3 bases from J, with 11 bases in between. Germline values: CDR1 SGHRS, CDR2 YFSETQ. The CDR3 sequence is CASSLSGAYTGELFF. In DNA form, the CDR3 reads TGCGCCAGCAGCTTATCAGGGGCTTACACCGGGGAGCTGTTTTTT.

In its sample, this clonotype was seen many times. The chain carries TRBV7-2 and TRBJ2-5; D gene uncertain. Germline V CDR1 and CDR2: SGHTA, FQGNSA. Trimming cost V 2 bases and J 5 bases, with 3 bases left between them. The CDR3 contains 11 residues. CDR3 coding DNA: TGTGCCAGCAGCTTATGGGAGACCCAGTACTTC. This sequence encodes CASSLWETQYF.

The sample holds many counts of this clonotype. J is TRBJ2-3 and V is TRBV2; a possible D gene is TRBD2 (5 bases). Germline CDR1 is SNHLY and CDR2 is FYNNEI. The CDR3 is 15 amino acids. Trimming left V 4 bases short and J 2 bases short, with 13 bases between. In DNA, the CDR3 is TGTGCCAGCAGTGTTTCAGACGGACTCACAGATACGCAGTATTTT. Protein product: CASSVSDGLTDTQYF.

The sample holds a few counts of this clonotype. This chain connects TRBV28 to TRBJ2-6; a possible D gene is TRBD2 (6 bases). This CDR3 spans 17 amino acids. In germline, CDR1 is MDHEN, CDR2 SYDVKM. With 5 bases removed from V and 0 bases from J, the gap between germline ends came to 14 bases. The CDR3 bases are TGTGCCAGCAGTCCGCCCGGGGGTATCTCTGGGGCCAACGTCCTGACTTTC. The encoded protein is CASSPPGGISGANVLTF.

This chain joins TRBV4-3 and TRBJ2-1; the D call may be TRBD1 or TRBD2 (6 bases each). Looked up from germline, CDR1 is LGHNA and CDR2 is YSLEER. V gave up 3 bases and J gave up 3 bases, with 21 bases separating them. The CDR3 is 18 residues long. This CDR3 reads CASSHEAVGGRLYNEQFF. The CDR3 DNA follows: TGCGCCAGCAGCCACGAGGCCGTCGGGGGCCGCCTCTACAATGAGCAGTTCTTC.

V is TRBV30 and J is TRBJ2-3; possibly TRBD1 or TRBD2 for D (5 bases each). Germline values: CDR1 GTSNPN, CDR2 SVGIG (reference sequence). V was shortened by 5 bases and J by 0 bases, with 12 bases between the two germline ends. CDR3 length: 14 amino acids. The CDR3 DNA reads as TGTGCCTGGGGGACCCTAGGGAGCACAGATACGCAGTATTTT. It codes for CAWGTLGSTDTQYF.

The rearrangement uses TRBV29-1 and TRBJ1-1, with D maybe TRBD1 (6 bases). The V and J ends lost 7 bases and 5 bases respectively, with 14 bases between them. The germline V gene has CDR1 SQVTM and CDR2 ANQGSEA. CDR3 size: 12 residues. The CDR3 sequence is CSGGGGKTEAFF. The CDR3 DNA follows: TGCAGCGGGGGAGGGGGGAAGACTGAAGCTTTCTTT.

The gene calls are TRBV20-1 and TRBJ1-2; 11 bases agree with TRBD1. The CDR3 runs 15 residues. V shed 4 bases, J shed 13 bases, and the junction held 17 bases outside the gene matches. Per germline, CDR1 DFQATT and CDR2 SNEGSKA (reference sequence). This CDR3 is CSATDRGPDPGRGTF. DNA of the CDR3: TGCAGTGCTACGGACAGGGGGCCAGATCCCGGTCGCGGCACCTTC.

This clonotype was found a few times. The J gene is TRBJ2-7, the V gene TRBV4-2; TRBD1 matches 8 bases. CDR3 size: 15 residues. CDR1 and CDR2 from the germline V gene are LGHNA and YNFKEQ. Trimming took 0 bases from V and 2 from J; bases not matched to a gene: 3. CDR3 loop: CASSQEGQGAYEQYF. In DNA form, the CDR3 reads TGTGCCAGCAGCCAAGAAGGACAGGGAGCCTACGAGCAGTACTTC.

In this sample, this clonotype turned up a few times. In nucleotides, the CDR3 is TGTGCCAGCAGTGAAAGCTGGCGGGGGCCCGGCACAGATACGCAGTATTTT. Translated, it gives CASSESWRGPGTDTQYF. The chain links TRBV6-1 to TRBJ2-3; maybe TRBD2 (7 bases). The length of the CDR3 is 17 residues. Germline V CDR1 and CDR2: MNHNS, SASEGT. V shed 2 bases and J shed 1 base, with 16 bases lying between them.

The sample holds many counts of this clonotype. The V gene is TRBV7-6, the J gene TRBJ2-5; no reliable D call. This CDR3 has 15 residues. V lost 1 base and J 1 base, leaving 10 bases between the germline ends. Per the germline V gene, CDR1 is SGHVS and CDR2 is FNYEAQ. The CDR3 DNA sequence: TGTGCCAGCAGCTTAGTAGCCCATCCCCAAGAGACCCAGTACTTC. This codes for CASSLVAHPQETQYF.

The DNA for the CDR3 is TGTGCCAGCAGCTTAGGTATGGGCGGGGGTCCCTACGAGCAGTACTTC. Translation gives CASSLGMGGGPYEQYF. The rearrangement joins TRBV7-9 to TRBJ2-7, with 7 bases fitting TRBD2. V was clipped by 1 base and J by 2 bases; unmatched bases: 8. The CDR3 is 16 residues long. Per the germline V gene, CDR1 is SEHNR and CDR2 is FQNEAQ (reference sequence).

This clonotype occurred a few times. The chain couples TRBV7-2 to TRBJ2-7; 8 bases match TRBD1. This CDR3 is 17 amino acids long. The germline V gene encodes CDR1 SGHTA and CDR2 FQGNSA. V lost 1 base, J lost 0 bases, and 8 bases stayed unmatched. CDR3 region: CASSLGADRVFSYEQYF. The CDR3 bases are TGTGCCAGCAGCTTAGGTGCGGACAGGGTGTTCTCCTACGAGCAGTACTTC.

The CDR3 protein is CASSFLVSQETQYF. In DNA, the CDR3 is TGTGCCAGCAGCTTCCTTGTGTCCCAAGAGACCCAGTACTTC. The gene calls are TRBV5-6 and TRBJ2-5; no firm D call. Germline V gives CDR1 SGHDT, CDR2 YYEEEE. This CDR3 comprises 14 residues. V gave up 2 bases and J gave up 1 base, with 9 bases separating them. Supplemented by reference TRBV5-6 and TRBJ2-5, the full variable domain reads DAGVTQSPTHLIKTRGQQVTLRCSPKSGHDTVSWYQQALGQGPQFIFQYYEEEERQRGNFPDRFSGHQFPNYSSELNVNALLLGDSALYLCASSFLVSQETQYFGPGTRLLVL.

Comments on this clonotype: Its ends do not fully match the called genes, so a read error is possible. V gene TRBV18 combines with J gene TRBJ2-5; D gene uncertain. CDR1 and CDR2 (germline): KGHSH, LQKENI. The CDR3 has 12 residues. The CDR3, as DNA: TGTGCCAGCTCACCAAACGATGAGATCCAGTACTTC. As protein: CASSPNDEIQYF.

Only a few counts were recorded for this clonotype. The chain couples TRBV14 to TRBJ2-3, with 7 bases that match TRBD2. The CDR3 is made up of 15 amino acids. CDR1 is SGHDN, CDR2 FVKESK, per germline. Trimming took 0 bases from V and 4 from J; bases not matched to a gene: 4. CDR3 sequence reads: CASSQDPGRADTQYF. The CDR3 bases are TGTGCCAGCAGCCAAGACCCGGGGAGGGCAGATACGCAGTATTTT.

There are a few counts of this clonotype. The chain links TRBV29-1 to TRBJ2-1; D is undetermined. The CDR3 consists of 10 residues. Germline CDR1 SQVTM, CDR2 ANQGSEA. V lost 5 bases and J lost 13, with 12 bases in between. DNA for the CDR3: TGCAGCGTTAATGTGATAGAACAGTTCTTC. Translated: CSVNVIEQFF.